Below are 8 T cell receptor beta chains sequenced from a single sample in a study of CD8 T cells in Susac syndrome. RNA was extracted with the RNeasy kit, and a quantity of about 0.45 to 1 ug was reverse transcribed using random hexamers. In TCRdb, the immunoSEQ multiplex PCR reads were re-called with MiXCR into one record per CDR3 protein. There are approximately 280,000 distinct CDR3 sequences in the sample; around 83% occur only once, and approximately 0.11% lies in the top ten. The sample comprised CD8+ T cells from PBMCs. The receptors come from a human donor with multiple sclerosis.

The CDR3 nucleotides read TGTGCCAGCAGTTTATCGAACGGGCCTGGGAACGAGCAGTACTTC. Protein sequence: CASSLSNGPGNEQYF. This chain joins TRBV27 and TRBJ2-7; D is undetermined. The CDR3 length is 15 residues. The V gene's germline CDR1 is MNHEY and CDR2 SMNVEV (reference sequence). V was shortened by 0 bases and J by 5 bases, with 14 bases between the two germline ends.

The CDR3 DNA reads TGTGCCAGTAGTATGAAGGGACGGCGGGATCCCTACGAGCAGTACTTC. Its translation: CASSMKGRRDPYEQYF. J is TRBJ2-7 and V is TRBV19, with a tentative D call TRBD2 (6 bases). The CDR3 is 16 amino acids. Trimming took off 3 bases at V and 2 bases at J, with 17 bases between the two ends. The germline V gene encodes CDR1 LNHDA and CDR2 SQIVND (reference sequence).

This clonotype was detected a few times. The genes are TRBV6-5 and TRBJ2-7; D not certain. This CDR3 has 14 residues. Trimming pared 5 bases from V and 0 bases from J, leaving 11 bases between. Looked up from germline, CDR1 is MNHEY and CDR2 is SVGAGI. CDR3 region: CASSPSGSSYEQYF. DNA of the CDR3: TGTGCCAGCAGTCCCTCCGGAAGCTCCTACGAGCAGTACTTC.

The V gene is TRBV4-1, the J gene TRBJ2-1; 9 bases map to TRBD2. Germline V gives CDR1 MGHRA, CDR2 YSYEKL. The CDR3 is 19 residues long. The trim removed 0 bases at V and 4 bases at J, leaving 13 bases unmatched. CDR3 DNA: TGCGCCAGCAGCCAAGAGTCGGTGTTGCGGACTAGCGTTTACAATGAGCAGTTCTTC. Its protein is CASSQESVLRTSVYNEQFF.

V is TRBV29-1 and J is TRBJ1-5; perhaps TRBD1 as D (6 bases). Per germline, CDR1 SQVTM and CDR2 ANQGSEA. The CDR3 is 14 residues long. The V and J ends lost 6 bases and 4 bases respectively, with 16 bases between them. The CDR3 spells CSVGRAGTNQPQHF. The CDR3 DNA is TGCAGCGTGGGGCGGGCGGGGACAAATCAGCCCCAGCATTTT.

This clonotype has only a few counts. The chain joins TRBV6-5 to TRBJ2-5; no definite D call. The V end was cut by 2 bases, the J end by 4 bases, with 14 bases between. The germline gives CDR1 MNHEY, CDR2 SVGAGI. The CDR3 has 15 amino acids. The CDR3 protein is CASSYVADAPETQYF. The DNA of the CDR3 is TGTGCCAGCAGTTACGTGGCGGACGCCCCAGAGACCCAGTACTTC.

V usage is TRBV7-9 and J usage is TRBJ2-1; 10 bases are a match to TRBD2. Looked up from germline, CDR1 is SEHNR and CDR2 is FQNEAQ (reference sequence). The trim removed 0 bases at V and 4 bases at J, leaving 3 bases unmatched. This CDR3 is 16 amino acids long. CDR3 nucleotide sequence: TGTGCCAGCAGCTTAGCAGCGGGAGGGCCGTACAATGAGCAGTTCTTC. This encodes CASSLAAGGPYNEQFF.

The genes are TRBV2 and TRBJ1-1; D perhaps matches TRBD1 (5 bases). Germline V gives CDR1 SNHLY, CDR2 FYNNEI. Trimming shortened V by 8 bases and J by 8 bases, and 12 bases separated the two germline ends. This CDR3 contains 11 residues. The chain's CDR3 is CASQGKAEAFF. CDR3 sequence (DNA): TGTGCCAGCCAGGGCAAGGCCGAAGCTTTCTTT.